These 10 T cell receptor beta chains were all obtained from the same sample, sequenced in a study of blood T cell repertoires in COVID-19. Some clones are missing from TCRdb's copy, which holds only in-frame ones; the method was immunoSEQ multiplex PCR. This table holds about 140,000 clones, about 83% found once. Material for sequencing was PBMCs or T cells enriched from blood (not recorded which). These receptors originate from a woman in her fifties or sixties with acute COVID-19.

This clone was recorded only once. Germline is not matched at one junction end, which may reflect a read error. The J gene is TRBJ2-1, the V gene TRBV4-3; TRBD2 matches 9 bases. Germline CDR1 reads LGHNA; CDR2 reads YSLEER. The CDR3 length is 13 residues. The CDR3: CASSQDAGLAPVF. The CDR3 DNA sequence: TGCGCCAGCAGCCAAGATGCGGGACTAGCACCGGTCTTC.

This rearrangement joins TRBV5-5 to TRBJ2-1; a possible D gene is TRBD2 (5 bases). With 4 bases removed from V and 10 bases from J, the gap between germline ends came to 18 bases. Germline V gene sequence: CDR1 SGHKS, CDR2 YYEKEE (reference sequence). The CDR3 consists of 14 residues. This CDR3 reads CASSRSEVQGEQFF. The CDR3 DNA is TGTGCCAGCAGCCGGTCGGAGGTACAAGGGGAGCAGTTCTTC.

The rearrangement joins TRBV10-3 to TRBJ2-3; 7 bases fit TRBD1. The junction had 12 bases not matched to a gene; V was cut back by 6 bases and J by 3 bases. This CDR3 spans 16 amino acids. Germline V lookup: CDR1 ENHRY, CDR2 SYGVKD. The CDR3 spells CAISGRDRDGTDTQYF. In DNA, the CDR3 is TGTGCCATCAGCGGGCGAGACAGGGATGGTACAGATACGCAGTATTTT.

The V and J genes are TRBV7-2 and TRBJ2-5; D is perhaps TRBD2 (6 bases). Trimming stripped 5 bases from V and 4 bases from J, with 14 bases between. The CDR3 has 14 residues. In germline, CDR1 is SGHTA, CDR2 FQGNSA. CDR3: CASSPSSASETQYF. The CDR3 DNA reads TGTGCCAGCAGCCCCTCTAGCGCCTCAGAGACCCAGTACTTC.

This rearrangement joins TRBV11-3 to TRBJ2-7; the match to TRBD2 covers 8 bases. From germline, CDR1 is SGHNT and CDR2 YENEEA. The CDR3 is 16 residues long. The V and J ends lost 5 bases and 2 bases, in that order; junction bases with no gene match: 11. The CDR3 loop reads CASSPPLSGGTYEQYF. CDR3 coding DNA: TGTGCCAGCAGCCCGCCTTTGAGCGGGGGAACCTACGAGCAGTACTTC.

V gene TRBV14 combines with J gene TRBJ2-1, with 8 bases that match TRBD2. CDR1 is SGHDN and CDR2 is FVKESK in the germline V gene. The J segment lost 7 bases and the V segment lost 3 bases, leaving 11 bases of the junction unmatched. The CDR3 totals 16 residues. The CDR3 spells CASSHWGSGSRNEQFF. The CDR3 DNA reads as TGTGCCAGCAGCCACTGGGGCAGCGGGAGCCGGAATGAGCAGTTCTTC.

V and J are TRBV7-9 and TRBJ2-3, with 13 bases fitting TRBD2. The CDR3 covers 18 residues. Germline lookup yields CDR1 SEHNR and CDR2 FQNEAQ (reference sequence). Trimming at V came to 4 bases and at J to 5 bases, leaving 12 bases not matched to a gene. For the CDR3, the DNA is TGTGCCAGCAGCTCAGGGACTAGCGGGAACTCTGTGAAAGATACGCAGTATTTT. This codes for CASSSGTSGNSVKDTQYF.

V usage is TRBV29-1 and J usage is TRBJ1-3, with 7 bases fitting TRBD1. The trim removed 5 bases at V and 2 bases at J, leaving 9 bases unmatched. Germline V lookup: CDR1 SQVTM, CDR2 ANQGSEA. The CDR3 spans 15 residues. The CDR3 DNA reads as TGCAGCGTTTCTCCGACAGGGACGGCTGGAAACACCATATATTTT. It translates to CSVSPTGTAGNTIYF.

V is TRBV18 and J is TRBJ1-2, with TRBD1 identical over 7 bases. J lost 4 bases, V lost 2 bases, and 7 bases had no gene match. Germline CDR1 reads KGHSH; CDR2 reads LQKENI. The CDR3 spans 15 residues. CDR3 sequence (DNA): TGTGCCAGCTCACCATCAGGGGGGTCCGGCTATGGCTACACCTTC. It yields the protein CASSPSGGSGYGYTF.

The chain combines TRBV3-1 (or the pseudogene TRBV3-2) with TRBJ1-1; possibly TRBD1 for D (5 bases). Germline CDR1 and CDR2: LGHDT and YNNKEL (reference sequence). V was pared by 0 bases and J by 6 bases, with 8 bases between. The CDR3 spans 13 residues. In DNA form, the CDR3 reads TGTGCCAGCAGCCAAGATACGGGGGCTGAAGCTTTCTTT. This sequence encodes CASSQDTGAEAFF.